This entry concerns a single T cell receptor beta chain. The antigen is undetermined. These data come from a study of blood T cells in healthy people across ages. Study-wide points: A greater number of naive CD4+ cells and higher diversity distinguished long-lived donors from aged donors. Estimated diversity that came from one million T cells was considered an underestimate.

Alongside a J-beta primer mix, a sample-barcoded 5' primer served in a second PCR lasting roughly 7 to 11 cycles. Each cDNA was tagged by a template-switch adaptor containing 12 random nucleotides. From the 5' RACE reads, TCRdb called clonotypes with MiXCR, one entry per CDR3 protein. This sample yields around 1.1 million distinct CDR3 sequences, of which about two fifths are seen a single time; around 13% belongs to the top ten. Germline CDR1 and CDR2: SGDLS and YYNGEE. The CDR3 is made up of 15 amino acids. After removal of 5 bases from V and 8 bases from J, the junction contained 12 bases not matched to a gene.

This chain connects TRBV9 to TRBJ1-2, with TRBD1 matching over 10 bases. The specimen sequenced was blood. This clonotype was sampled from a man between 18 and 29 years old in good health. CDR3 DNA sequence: TGTGCCAGCAGTGCTTATCCGGGGACAGGGGACGGCTACACCTTC. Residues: CASSAYPGTGDGYTF.